This T cell receptor beta chain was captured in a study of blood T cell repertoires in COVID-19. This CDR3 has 12 amino acids. V shed 1 base and J shed 6 bases, with 6 bases lying between them. The germline V gene encodes CDR1 SEHNR and CDR2 FQNEAQ (reference sequence). In the authors' workflow: Scientists estimated how many nucleated cells there were by amplifying reference gene primers. TCRdb's copy holds only in-frame clones and misses some; the assay was immunoSEQ multiplex PCR. V and J calls plus clone size are reproduced from that table; the DNA served to infer D and trimming. The table shows fewer than 200,000 clones, with 85% occurring only once.

The material sequenced was peripheral blood. This sequence joins TRBV7-9 and TRBJ1-1; unclear D gene. This receptor was identified in a human donor with acute or convalescent COVID-19. The donor label of this sample is uncertain. The chain's CDR3 is CASSLGSAEAFF. The CDR3 DNA sequence: TGTGCCAGCAGCTTAGGGAGCGCTGAAGCTTTCTTT.